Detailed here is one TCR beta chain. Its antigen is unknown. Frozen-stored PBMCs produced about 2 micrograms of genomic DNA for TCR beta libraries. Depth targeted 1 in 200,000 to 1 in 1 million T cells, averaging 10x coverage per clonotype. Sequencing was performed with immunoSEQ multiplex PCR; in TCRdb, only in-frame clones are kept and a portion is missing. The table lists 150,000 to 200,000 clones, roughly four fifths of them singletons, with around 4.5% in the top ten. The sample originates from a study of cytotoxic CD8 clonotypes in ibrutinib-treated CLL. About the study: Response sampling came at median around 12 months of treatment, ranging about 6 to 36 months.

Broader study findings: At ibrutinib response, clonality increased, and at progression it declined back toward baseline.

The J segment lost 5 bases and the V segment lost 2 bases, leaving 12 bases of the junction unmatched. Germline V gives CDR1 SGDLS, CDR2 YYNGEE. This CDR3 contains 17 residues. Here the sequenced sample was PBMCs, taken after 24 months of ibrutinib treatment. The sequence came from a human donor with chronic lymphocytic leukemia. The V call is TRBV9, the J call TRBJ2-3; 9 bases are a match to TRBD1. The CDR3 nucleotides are TGTGCCAGCAGCGTCGGCACACAGGGGGCCGGGGGAGATACGCAGTATTTT. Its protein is CASSVGTQGAGGDTQYF.